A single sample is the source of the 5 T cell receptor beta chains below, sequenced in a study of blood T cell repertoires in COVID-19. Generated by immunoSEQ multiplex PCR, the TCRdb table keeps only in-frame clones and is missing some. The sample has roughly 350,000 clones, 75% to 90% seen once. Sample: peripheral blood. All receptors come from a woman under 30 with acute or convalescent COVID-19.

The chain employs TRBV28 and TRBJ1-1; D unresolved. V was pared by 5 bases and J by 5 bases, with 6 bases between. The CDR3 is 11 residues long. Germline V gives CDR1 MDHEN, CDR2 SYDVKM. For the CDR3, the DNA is TGTGCCAGCAGTCTCCTGACTGAAGCTTTCTTT. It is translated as CASSLLTEAFF.

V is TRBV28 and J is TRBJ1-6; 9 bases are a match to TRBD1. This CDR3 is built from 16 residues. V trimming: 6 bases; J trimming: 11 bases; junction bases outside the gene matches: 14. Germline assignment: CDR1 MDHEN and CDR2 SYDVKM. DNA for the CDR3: TGTGCCAGCAGCCCCACTCCCGGGACAGGGAGGACACCCCTCCACTTT. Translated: CASSPTPGTGRTPLHF.

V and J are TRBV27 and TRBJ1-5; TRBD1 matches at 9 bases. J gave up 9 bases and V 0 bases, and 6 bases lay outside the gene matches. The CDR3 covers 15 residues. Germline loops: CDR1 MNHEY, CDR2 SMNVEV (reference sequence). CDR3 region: CASSLSITGGGPQHF. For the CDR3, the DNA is TGTGCCAGCAGTTTATCGATCACAGGGGGCGGGCCCCAGCATTTT.

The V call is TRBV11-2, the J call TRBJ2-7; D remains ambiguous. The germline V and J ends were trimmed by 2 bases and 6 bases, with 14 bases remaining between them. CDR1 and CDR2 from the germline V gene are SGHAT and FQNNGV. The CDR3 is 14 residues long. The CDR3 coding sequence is TGTGCCAGCAGCTTAAGCGCGTTGGTGGGCGAGCAGTACTTC. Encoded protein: CASSLSALVGEQYF.

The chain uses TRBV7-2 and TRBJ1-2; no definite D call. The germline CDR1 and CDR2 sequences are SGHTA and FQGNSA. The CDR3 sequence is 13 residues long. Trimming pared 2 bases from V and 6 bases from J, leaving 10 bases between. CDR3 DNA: TGTGCCAGCAGCTTAATATTGGGCAATGGCTACACCTTC. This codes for CASSLILGNGYTF.